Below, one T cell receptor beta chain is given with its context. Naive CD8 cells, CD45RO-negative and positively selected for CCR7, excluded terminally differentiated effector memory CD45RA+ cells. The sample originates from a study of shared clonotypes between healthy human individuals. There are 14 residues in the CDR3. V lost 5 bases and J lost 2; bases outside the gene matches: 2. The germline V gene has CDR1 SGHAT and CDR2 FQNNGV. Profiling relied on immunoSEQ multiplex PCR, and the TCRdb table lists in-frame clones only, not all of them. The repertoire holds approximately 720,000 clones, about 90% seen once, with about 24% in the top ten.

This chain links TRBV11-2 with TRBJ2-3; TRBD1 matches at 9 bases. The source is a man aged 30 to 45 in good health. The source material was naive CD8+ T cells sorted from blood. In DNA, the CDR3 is TGTGCCAGCAGCGGGACAGGGACCACAGATACGCAGTATTTT. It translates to CASSGTGTTDTQYF.